These T cell receptor beta chains were read from a single sample in a study of regulatory T cells in long-lasting Graves disease. TCRdb ran MiXCR on the multiplex PCR reads and lists one entry per CDR3 protein. This sample has 550,000 to 600,000 distinct CDR3 sequences, with around 16% found just once. These sequences were also reported in another study, on T cells in Graves' hyperthyroidism and ophthalmopathy.

Sequencing used peripheral blood mononuclear cells (PBMCs), obtained at new diagnosis, from a patient treated with antithyroid drugs. These receptor sequences come from a man younger than 35 with Graves disease. The CDR3 runs from the conserved cysteine through the conserved F or W. A D gene is named only where the DNA matches it firmly. Clone size, where shown, is once, few, many, or a class for clones that have expanded.

v_gene,j_gene,abundance,d_gene,CDR3aa,CDR3nt
TRBV3-1,TRBJ2-7,NA,TRBD1,CASSHRQGGYEQYF,TGTGCCAGCAGTCATCGACAGGGGGGCTACGAGCAGTACTTC
TRBV7-9,TRBJ2-1,few,TRBD1,CASSLEGQQNEQFF,TGTGCCAGCAGCTTAGAGGGACAGCAGAATGAGCAGTTCTTC
TRBV9,TRBJ1-1,few,TRBD1,CASSGQGFAEAFF,TGTGCCAGCAGCGGACAGGGTTTCGCTGAAGCTTTCTTT
TRBV12-3/TRBV12-4,TRBJ2-3,many,TRBD2,CASSLASRLAGGSKGTDTQYF,TGTGCCAGCAGTTTAGCTTCCCGGCTAGCGGGAGGTAGTAAAGGCACAGATACGCAGTATTTT
TRBV6-2/TRBV6-3,TRBJ1-3,NA,NA,CASSYGTGNTIYF,TGTGCCAGCAGTTACGGAACTGGAAACACCATATATTTT
TRBV12-3/TRBV12-4,TRBJ2-1,many,TRBD2,CASSMTGLPGNEQFF,TGTGCCAGCAGTATGACGGGACTACCCGGGAATGAGCAGTTCTTC
TRBV10-3,TRBJ2-5,NA,TRBD1,CAISERDSEAPGYF,TGTGCCATCAGTGAGCGGGACAGCGAGGCCCCTGGATACTTC
TRBV20-1,TRBJ1-2,many,NA,CSARDWGYTF,TGCAGTGCTAGAGATTGGGGCTACACCTTC
TRBV7-9,TRBJ1-4,few,TRBD1,CASSFSGLGQVREKLFF,TGTGCCAGCAGCTTTTCTGGCTTGGGACAGGTCCGTGAAAAACTGTTTTTT
TRBV11-2,TRBJ2-3,NA,TRBD2,CASSRTLATDTQYF,TGTGCCAGCAGCCGTACACTAGCGACAGATACGCAGTATTTT
TRBV7-3,TRBJ2-1,NA,NA,CASSPTRGEQFF,TGTGCCAGCAGCCCAACTAGAGGAGAGCAGTTCTTC
TRBV29-1,TRBJ2-1,NA,NA,CSVGTVIGNNEQFF,TGCAGCGTCGGGACCGTTATCGGGAACAATGAGCAGTTCTTC
TRBV6-2/TRBV6-3,TRBJ2-7,many,TRBD2,CASSPVREGRYEQYF,TGTGCCAGCAGTCCCGTTAGGGAGGGTCGGTACGAGCAGTACTTC
TRBV5-1,TRBJ2-2,few,NA,CASSPLGSRREAGELFF,TGCGCCAGCAGCCCGCTGGGCTCAAGAAGAGAGGCCGGGGAGCTGTTTTTT
TRBV15,TRBJ1-6,once,NA,CATSRDISPLHF,TGTGCCACCAGCAGAGATATTTCACCCCTCCACTTT
TRBV30,TRBJ2-1,many,NA,CAWSVPGVPNEQFF,TGTGCCTGGAGCGTCCCGGGGGTCCCGAATGAGCAGTTCTTC
TRBV20-1,TRBJ2-1,many,NA,CSARDGSHNEQFF,TGCAGTGCTAGAGACGGTAGTCACAATGAGCAGTTCTTC
TRBV28,TRBJ1-2,many,NA,CASTTISWRGLEGYTF,TGTGCCAGCACCACTATATCGTGGCGGGGTTTGGAAGGCTACACCTTC
TRBV29-1,TRBJ2-1,many,NA,CSAWGDNEQFF,TGCAGCGCCTGGGGGGACAATGAGCAGTTCTTC
TRBV7-3,TRBJ2-1,many,TRBD1,CASSSGQGAGGEQFF,TGTGCCAGCAGCTCGGGACAGGGGGCCGGGGGTGAGCAGTTCTTC
TRBV28,TRBJ1-1,many,TRBD1,CASSWTGVATEAFF,TGTGCCAGCAGTTGGACAGGGGTAGCCACTGAAGCTTTCTTT
TRBV7-9,TRBJ2-3,NA,TRBD2,CASSLVIGLAVPSGYTDTQYF,TGTGCCAGCAGCTTAGTCATCGGGCTAGCGGTTCCGAGCGGGTACACAGATACGCAGTATTTT
TRBV27,TRBJ1-2,many,NA,CASSTGTSRNYGYTF,TGTGCCAGCAGTACCGGGACGTCCCGAAACTATGGCTACACCTTC
TRBV4-2,TRBJ1-2,NA,NA,CASSQETSGTASNYGYTF,TGTGCCAGCAGCCAAGAGACTTCGGGGACTGCCTCCAACTATGGCTACACCTTC
TRBV6-1,TRBJ1-5,few,NA,CASRGGAGRWNQPQHF,TGTGCCAGCAGGGGGGGGGCAGGGAGGTGGAATCAGCCCCAGCATTTT
TRBV12-3/TRBV12-4,TRBJ2-5,few,NA,CATTETQYF,TGTGCCACCACGGAGACCCAGTACTTC
TRBV28,TRBJ2-1,few,NA,CASSYLLLRRRGVNEQFF,TGTGCCAGCAGTTATCTTCTCCTACGGCGGCGAGGGGTGAATGAGCAGTTCTTC
TRBV5-1,TRBJ2-1,many,NA,CASSRDPDNEQFF,TGCGCCAGCAGCAGAGACCCAGACAATGAGCAGTTCTTC
TRBV7-8,TRBJ2-5,many,NA,CASNKGGVRETQYF,TGTGCCAGCAACAAAGGGGGGGTACGAGAGACCCAGTACTTC
TRBV6-2/TRBV6-3,TRBJ2-7,many,TRBD2,CASSKGLASSYEQYF,TGTGCCAGCAGCAAGGGACTAGCGAGCTCCTACGAGCAGTACTTC
TRBV7-2,TRBJ2-1,NA,TRBD2,CASSSRPPSGSYHEQFF,TGTGCCAGCAGCTCGCGGCCCCCTAGCGGGTCCTATCATGAGCAGTTCTTC
TRBV20-1,TRBJ2-1,many,TRBD1,CSARSRDRVFYNEQFF,TGCAGTGCTAGAAGCCGGGACAGGGTGTTCTACAATGAGCAGTTCTTC
TRBV20-1,TRBJ1-5,many,NA,CSARLVNQPQHF,TGCAGTGCTAGACTAGTCAATCAGCCCCAGCATTTT
TRBV20-1,TRBJ1-1,NA,NA,CSARDGGGTHTEAFF,TGCAGTGCTAGAGACGGGGGGGGCACTCACACTGAAGCTTTCTTT
TRBV29-1,TRBJ2-3,few,TRBD2,CSVEFVAGGPPTDTQYF,TGCAGCGTTGAATTCGTGGCGGGAGGGCCTCCCACAGATACGCAGTATTTT
TRBV10-3,TRBJ2-5,NA,TRBD2,CAISGRAGETQYF,TGTGCCATCAGCGGGAGGGCCGGGGAGACCCAGTACTTC
TRBV5-1,TRBJ2-7,many,NA,CASSTGTGLGSKQYF,TGCGCCAGCAGCACCGGGACTGGCTTAGGTTCCAAGCAGTACTTC
TRBV6-1,TRBJ1-5,once,NA,CASNVGHYYNQPQHF,TGTGCCAGCAATGTGGGACATTATTATAATCAGCCCCAGCATTTT
TRBV27,TRBJ2-7,many,NA,CASSLVGGGLLEQYF,TGTGCCAGCAGTTTAGTGGGGGGCGGATTGCTCGAGCAGTACTTC
TRBV28,TRBJ2-1,many,NA,CASVSYNEQFF,TGTGCCAGCGTCTCCTACAATGAGCAGTTCTTC
TRBV5-1,TRBJ1-2,many,NA,CASSLMDGYGYTF,TGCGCCAGCAGCTTGATGGACGGCTATGGCTACACCTTC
TRBV16,TRBJ1-5,few,NA,CASSPRLISNQPQHF,TGTGCCAGCAGCCCCCGTTTAATTAGCAATCAGCCCCAGCATTTT
TRBV5-4,TRBJ2-1,NA,TRBD1,CASRAPGQVYNEQFF,TGTGCCAGCAGGGCCCCGGGACAGGTTTACAATGAGCAGTTCTTC
TRBV12-3/TRBV12-4,TRBJ1-5,NA,NA,CASSFRGGEDQAQHF,TGTGCCAGCAGTTTTCGGGGGGGTGAGGATCAGGCCCAGCATTTT
TRBV30,TRBJ2-7,many,TRBD1,CAWVTGTGPYEQYF,TGTGCCTGGGTCACCGGGACAGGGCCCTACGAGCAGTACTTC
TRBV27,TRBJ1-2,NA,NA,CASSFGKNYGYTF,TGTGCCAGCAGTTTCGGCAAGAACTATGGCTACACCTTC
TRBV19,TRBJ2-2,few,NA,CASSIVPGRTGELFF,TGTGCCAGTAGTATAGTTCCGGGGCGGACCGGGGAGCTGTTTTTT
TRBV5-5,TRBJ1-1,NA,TRBD1,CASSLAGEGANTEAFF,TGTGCCAGCAGCTTGGCCGGTGAGGGGGCGAACACTGAAGCTTTCTTT
TRBV19,TRBJ1-5,NA,NA,CASSRDTKGNQPQHF,TGTGCCAGTAGTCGGGACACTAAGGGGAATCAGCCCCAGCATTTT
TRBV5-1,TRBJ1-4,many,TRBD1,CASSSTGSDEKLFF,TGCGCCAGCAGCTCGACAGGGTCTGATGAAAAACTGTTTTTT
TRBV24-1,TRBJ2-3,many,NA,CATSDPREADTDTQYF,TGTGCCACCAGTGACCCCAGGGAAGCGGACACAGATACGCAGTATTTT
TRBV7-9,TRBJ2-5,few,NA,CASSLDGVGETQYF,TGTGCCAGCAGCTTAGACGGAGTAGGGGAGACCCAGTACTTC
TRBV5-1,TRBJ2-3,many,TRBD1,CASSSPGQGADTQYF,TGTGCCAGCAGCTCCCCGGGACAGGGGGCAGATACGCAGTATTTT
TRBV20-1,TRBJ1-1,many,TRBD1,CSARSPDRGNTEAFF,TGCAGTGCTAGATCTCCGGACAGGGGGAACACTGAAGCTTTCTTT
TRBV7-9,TRBJ1-1,few,NA,CASSLNFHTEAFF,TGTGCCAGCAGCTTAAATTTCCACACTGAAGCTTTCTTT